This T cell receptor (beta chain) is drawn from a study of CD8 T cells in cerebrospinal fluid in Alzheimer's disease (dated by TCRdb to about 2020). In the study overall: The study assessed CSF T cell clonal expansion with two single-cell approaches: plate-based nested PCR sequencing and droplet-based sequencing. CSF gene-expression analysis, which included Parkinson's disease patients, covered under 30 samples in total. In the droplet-based CSF analysis comparing patients with controls, roughly ten healthy controls (around 11,000 cells) and roughly ten patients with MCI or Alzheimer's disease (approximately 10,000 cells) were included. Whether clonally expanded T cells were present in cerebrospinal fluid from healthy elderly individuals and from patients with neurodegenerative disease was tested. The full study reports these points: The EBV-specific clones were neither the most highly expanded clones nor enriched among patients. The overall clonality comparison included only samples with detectable clones (roughly eleven healthy, 5 MCI, 5 AD, 6 PD). The authors cautioned that detecting EBV-specific TCRs in CSF does not establish a causal link between EBV and Alzheimer's disease. When the data were pooled, most of the 6 Alzheimer's patients but only 1 of 10 healthy subjects had a highly expanded clone, defined as one making up at least 3% of TCRs. A higher percentage of TCRs was made up by the largest CSF clone in patients with MCI or Alzheimer's disease than in controls.

By frequency, this clonotype is medium-sized (0.01 to 0.1%), with no count recorded. No antigen is known for it. The cysteine opens and the phenylalanine closes a CDR3 of 12 amino acids. Nucleotide data are not available. All participants were free of acute infectious disease and in good physical condition. Biomarkers including neurofilament, amyloid-beta and tau were used to confirm neurodegeneration in the patients. Live CSF cells for droplet-based sequencing were sorted with a live/dead marker. To pellet immune cells, CSF obtained by lumbar puncture was centrifuged at 300g. CSF samples were checked for red blood cells, and any sample contaminated with blood was excluded. CSF cells were cryopreserved in freezing medium, frozen overnight at -80 degrees C, and subsequently stored in liquid nitrogen. CSF samples were stored for less than seven months before analysis. The library was generated by 10x single-cell sequencing. Profiling of CSF cells was done with 10X Genomics single-cell V(D)J and 5' gene-expression libraries. An Illumina NextSeq550 was used to sequence CSF single-cell TCR libraries. In the paper's pipeline: V(D)J reads were aligned to the vdj-GRCh38 alts ensemble 2.0.0 reference and were analysed with the Cell Ranger vdj pipeline. Clonotypes were defined as cell barcodes sharing the same set of productive CDR3 nucleotide sequences. To link clonality with transcriptional profiles, clonotype information was added to the Seurat v3.0 gene-expression metadata. Exclusion was applied to CSF cells with more than 1,800 genes, more than 7,500 UMIs or more than 10% mitochondrial reads. To find TCRs with known antigen specificity, CDR3-beta sequences were matched against VDJdb. Clone sharing was examined by network analysis using the R package qgraph, in which only TCRs with complete alpha and beta chains were included. TCRdb reprocessed the reads and assigns one entry to each CDR3 protein sequence, leaving out DNA. These V and J calls derive from TCRdb rather than the authors' analysis. This sample's clone table shows around 1,400 distinct CDR3 sequences. The ten largest account for roughly 19% of the sample.

The rearranged chain carries TRBV12-3 or TRBV12-4 and TRBJ2-7. The receptor was isolated from a human donor with mild cognitive impairment. The specimen sequenced was cerebrospinal fluid. CDR3 loop: CASSFSVGEQYF.